The entry below gives a single TCR beta chain sequence along with its context. As yet, its antigen is unknown. CDR3 size: 15 residues. From germline, CDR1 is MGHRA and CDR2 YSYEKL. V gave up 4 bases and J gave up 1 base, with 13 bases separating them. The data stem from a study of siplizumab effects on memory and regulatory T cells. Profiling relied on immunoSEQ multiplex PCR, and the TCRdb table lists in-frame clones only, not all of them. This sample yields 87,000 or so clones, of which 94% are seen a single time; around 0.3% belongs to the top ten. Findings of the study overall: Naive T cells, seemingly more diverse than memory cells, seemed major alloresponse contributors. The suppressive capacity of proliferating Tregs from siplizumab cultures remained unconfirmed. Under siplizumab, an average roughly 70% of mappable alloreactive CD4+ clones were Treg-derived, compared with approximately 30% in controls.

Sample: non-Treg CD4+ T cells sorted from blood. The rearrangement uses TRBV4-1 and TRBJ1-1; tentative D call: TRBD1 (5 bases). This sequence originates from a human donor in good health. This CDR3 reads CASSPRAGPNTEAFF. In DNA, the CDR3 is TGCGCCAGCAGCCCAAGGGCGGGGCCGAACACTGAAGCTTTCTTT.